This is a list of T cell receptor beta chains from one sample in a study of identical twins. TCRdb recomputed calls from the 5' RACE reads with MiXCR, one row per CDR3 protein. The sample holds hundreds of thousands of distinct CDR3 sequences; 12% are singletons and the top ten take 1.5% to 2%. This sample also appeared in a second study, on yellow fever vaccine responses in identical twins.

Sequencing was carried out using PBMCs. These receptors were obtained from a woman aged 18-29 years in good health. CDR3s include the opening cysteine and the closing phenylalanine or tryptophan. The D gene is left open where the match is weak. Rows give clone size only sometimes, using once, few, many, or a class for an expanded clone.

TRBJ2-2 . TRBV28 TRBD2 CASSFELAGDTGELFF TGTGCCAGCAGTTTTGAACTAGCGGGAGATACCGGGGAGCTGTTTTTT
TRBJ2-3 many TRBV20-1 . CMGLGTDTQYF TGCATGGGACTTGGCACAGATACGCAGTATTTT
TRBJ2-3 . TRBV20-1 TRBD2 CSASFGTSGTTHTQYF TGCAGTGCTAGTTTCGGGACTAGCGGCACCACCCATACGCAGTATTTT
TRBJ2-1 few TRBV20-1 TRBD2 CSARATLAGGYEQFF TGCAGTGCTAGAGCGACACTAGCGGGGGGATATGAGCAGTTCTTC
TRBJ2-7 . TRBV10-3 TRBD1 CAISEGMRGLYEQYF TGTGCCATCAGTGAGGGGATGAGGGGGCTCTACGAGCAGTACTTC
TRBJ2-7 few TRBV12-3/TRBV12-4 TRBD2 CASSFGVAGAYEQYF TGTGCCAGCAGTTTTGGGGTAGCGGGAGCCTACGAGCAGTACTTC
TRBJ1-5 few TRBV7-8 TRBD1 CASSLAEWTGKGQPQHF TGTGCCAGCAGCTTAGCTGAATGGACAGGGAAAGGACAGCCCCAGCATTTT
TRBJ2-7 few TRBV7-2 . CASSLNRPSYEQYF TGTGCCAGCAGCTTAAACAGGCCCTCCTACGAGCAGTACTTC
TRBJ2-7 few TRBV20-1 . CSALNSYEQYF TGCAGTGCCTTGAACTCCTACGAGCAGTACTTC
TRBJ2-2 . TRBV4-1 TRBD1 CASNHDRGGTGELFF TGCGCCAGCAATCACGACAGGGGTGGCACCGGGGAGCTGTTTTTT
TRBJ2-1 . TRBV6-5 . CASSYPKTDYHNEQFF TGTGCCAGCAGTTACCCGAAGACGGACTACCACAATGAGCAGTTCTTC
TRBJ1-2 few TRBV25-1 . CASSLSGFGGYTF TGTGCCAGCAGCCTCTCGGGATTCGGCGGCTACACCTTC
TRBJ2-4 many TRBV14 TRBD2 CASSRGGIAKNIQYF TGTGCCAGCAGCCGGGGGGGGATAGCCAAAAACATTCAGTACTTC
TRBJ2-1 few TRBV11-2 TRBD1 CASSLDQGAGAGRYNEQFF TGTGCCAGCAGCTTAGATCAGGGGGCCGGGGCGGGGAGGTACAATGAGCAGTTCTTC
TRBJ2-5 many TRBV12-3/TRBV12-4 . CASSLEGGKTQYF TGTGCCAGCAGTTTAGAAGGGGGGAAGACCCAGTACTTC
TRBJ2-4 few TRBV5-5 . CASSPTGSKNIQYF TGTGCCAGCAGCCCAACAGGGTCCAAAAACATTCAGTACTTC
TRBJ2-3 few TRBV4-2 TRBD2 CASSQGLGAGGSDTQYF TGTGCCAGCAGCCAAGGATTAGGAGCGGGAGGGTCAGATACGCAGTATTTT
TRBJ2-7 . TRBV29-1 TRBD1 CSAEQGQGAGEQYF TGCAGCGCCGAACAGGGACAGGGGGCCGGCGAGCAGTACTTC
TRBJ1-6 . TRBV5-5 TRBD1 CASTKDRGQSYNSPLHF TGTGCCAGCACCAAGGACAGGGGGCAAAGTTATAATTCACCCCTCCACTTT
TRBJ1-5 many TRBV12-3/TRBV12-4 . CASSLNAQPQHF TGTGCCAGCAGTTTAAACGCGCAGCCCCAGCATTTT
TRBJ2-3 few TRBV20-1 . CSATDNTDTQYF TGCAGTGCAACGGACAACACAGATACGCAGTATTTT
TRBJ2-2 few TRBV7-9 TRBD1 CASSYRGSNTGELFF TGTGCCAGCAGCTACAGGGGGTCGAACACCGGGGAGCTGTTTTTT
TRBJ1-2 . TRBV28 . CASSLGGGDGYTF TGTGCCAGCAGTTTGGGTGGCGGTGATGGCTACACCTTC
TRBJ2-1 few TRBV11-2 . CASSLGAESLNEQFF TGTGCCAGCAGCTTAGGGGCAGAGAGCCTCAATGAGCAGTTCTTC
TRBJ2-7 . TRBV12-3/TRBV12-4 . CASSLKGHYEQYF TGTGCCAGCAGTTTAAAGGGCCACTACGAGCAGTACTTC
TRBJ1-1 . TRBV12-3/TRBV12-4 TRBD1 CASSTTGADDTEALF TGTGCCAGCAGCACCACAGGGGCGGATGACACTGAAGCTCTCTTT
TRBJ2-1 . TRBV5-5 . CASSAGWGDNEQFF TGTGCCAGCAGCGCTGGTTGGGGGGACAATGAGCAGTTCTTC
TRBJ2-7 . TRBV27 TRBD2 CASKGGRPYEQYF TGTGCCAGCAAGGGCGGGAGGCCTTACGAGCAGTACTTC
TRBJ1-4 few TRBV5-1 TRBD1 CASSGYRGPNEKLFF TGCGCCAGCAGCGGATACAGGGGGCCTAATGAAAAACTGTTTTTT
TRBJ1-2 . TRBV12-3/TRBV12-4 TRBD1 CASSPPPGTGGSGYTF TGTGCCAGCAGTCCCCCCCCCGGGACAGGGGGGAGCGGCTACACCTTC
TRBJ2-1 few TRBV12-3/TRBV12-4 . CASSLFPNGNEQFF TGTGCCAGCAGTTTATTTCCCAACGGGAATGAGCAGTTCTTC
TRBJ2-2 . TRBV9 . CASSVGAAGRELFF TGTGCCAGCAGCGTAGGGGCAGCCGGGCGGGAGCTGTTTTTT
TRBJ2-1 . TRBV12-3/TRBV12-4 TRBD1 CASSQPGQGFNEQFF TGTGCCAGCAGTCAACCGGGACAGGGTTTTAATGAGCAGTTCTTC
TRBJ2-2 few TRBV4-1 . CASSQDRPTGELFF TGCGCCAGCAGCCAAGATCGACCGACCGGGGAGCTGTTTTTT
TRBJ1-5 . TRBV10-3 . CAISESRAGSNQPQHF TGTGCCATCAGTGAGTCTCGCGCAGGGAGCAATCAGCCCCAGCATTTT
TRBJ2-6 . TRBV12-3/TRBV12-4 . CAISYQVIYTSGANVLTF TGTGCCATCAGTTACCAGGTCATTTATACCTCTGGGGCCAACGTCCTGACTTTC
TRBJ2-1 . TRBV28 TRBD2 CASSGTSGRRNEQFF TGTGCCAGCAGTGGGACTAGCGGGAGACGAAATGAGCAGTTCTTC
TRBJ2-4 . TRBV5-1 TRBD1 CASGQGEGDFVAKNIQYF TGCGCCAGCGGACAGGGTGAGGGCGACTTCGTGGCCAAAAACATTCAGTACTTC
TRBJ2-3 few TRBV20-1 TRBD2 CSAKAGTTPDFSTDTQYF TGCAGTGCCAAAGCAGGGACTACTCCTGACTTTAGCACAGATACGCAGTATTTT
TRBJ2-1 . TRBV11-2 . CASSLDFGEQFF TGTGCCAGCAGCTTAGACTTTGGCGAGCAGTTCTTC
TRBJ2-2 few TRBV7-9 . CASTIWGATGELFF TGTGCCAGCACCATATGGGGGGCCACCGGGGAGCTGTTTTTT
TRBJ2-7 . TRBV7-7 . CASSLAGWGDEQYF TGTGCCAGCAGCTTAGCAGGGTGGGGGGACGAGCAGTACTTC
TRBJ2-3 few TRBV7-3 TRBD2 CASSLISSGTSTDTQYF TGTGCCAGCAGCTTAATTTCCAGCGGGACTAGCACAGATACGCAGTATTTT
TRBJ1-5 . TRBV12-3/TRBV12-4 . CASSSRGRNQPQHF TGTGCCAGCAGTAGCAGGGGTAGGAATCAGCCCCAGCATTTT
TRBJ2-7 . TRBV12-3/TRBV12-4 . CASSFRGTYFEQYF TGTGCCAGCAGTTTCAGGGGGACTTACTTCGAGCAGTACTTC
TRBJ2-1 few TRBV29-1 TRBD2 CSVEGIAGGPYNEQFF TGCAGCGTTGAAGGGATAGCGGGGGGACCTTACAATGAGCAGTTCTTC
TRBJ2-1 . TRBV20-1 TRBD2 CSANTGLAGVSNEQFF TGCAGTGCTAATACAGGACTAGCGGGGGTTTCAAATGAGCAGTTCTTC
TRBJ1-6 few TRBV10-2 . CASTQIGQKSSPLHF TGCGCCAGCACCCAGATCGGACAGAAGTCTTCACCCCTCCACTTT
TRBJ2-6 few TRBV28 TRBD1 CASSTGQGIPGANVLTF TGTGCCAGCAGTACGGGACAGGGGATTCCCGGGGCCAACGTCCTGACTTTC
TRBJ2-7 . TRBV6-1 . CASSTGGAGWYEQYF TGTGCCAGCAGCACGGGTGGGGCGGGATGGTACGAGCAGTACTTC
TRBJ1-1 few TRBV24-1 . CATGRDGEAFF TGTGCCACCGGGCGGGACGGTGAAGCTTTCTTT
TRBJ2-7 few TRBV6-5 . CASSRGHYEQYF TGTGCCAGCAGTAGGGGACACTACGAGCAGTACTTC
TRBJ2-1 few TRBV20-1 . CSVKVGMGDEQFF TGCAGTGTCAAAGTAGGGATGGGGGATGAGCAGTTCTTC
TRBJ2-5 few TRBV28 TRBD2 CASSLPGTSGGRGETQYF TGTGCCAGCAGTTTACCCGGGACTAGCGGGGGACGAGGGGAGACCCAGTACTTC
TRBJ2-1 many TRBV5-1 TRBD2 CASSLAGDYNEQFF TGCGCCAGCAGCTTAGCGGGAGACTACAATGAGCAGTTCTTC